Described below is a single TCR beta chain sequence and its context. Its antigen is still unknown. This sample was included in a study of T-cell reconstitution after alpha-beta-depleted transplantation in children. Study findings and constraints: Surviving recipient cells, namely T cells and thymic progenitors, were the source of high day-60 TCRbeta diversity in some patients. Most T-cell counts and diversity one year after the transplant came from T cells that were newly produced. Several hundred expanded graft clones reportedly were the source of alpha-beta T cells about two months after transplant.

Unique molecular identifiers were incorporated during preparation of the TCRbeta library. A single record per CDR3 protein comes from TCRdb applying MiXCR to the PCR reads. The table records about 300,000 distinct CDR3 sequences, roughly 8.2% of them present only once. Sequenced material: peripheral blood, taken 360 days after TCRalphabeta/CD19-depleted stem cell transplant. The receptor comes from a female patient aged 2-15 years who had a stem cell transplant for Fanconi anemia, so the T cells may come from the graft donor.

The CDR3 bases are TGTGCCTGGAGTTTAGGAAGAGCTTTCTTT. Translating gives CAWSLGRAFF. The chain links TRBV30 to TRBJ1-1; D is uncertain. This CDR3 has 10 residues. With 2 bases removed from V and 10 bases from J, the gap between germline ends came to 8 bases. Germline CDR1 GTSNPN, CDR2 SVGIG (reference sequence).